The next 10 T cell receptor beta chains were all read from a single sample in a study of naive and memory T cell subsets. Two oligonucleotides, mixed equimolar, formed the beta constant-region primer covering TRBC1 and TRBC2. From the UMI-ligation and nested PCR reads, TCRdb called clonotypes with MiXCR, one entry per CDR3 protein. The sample carries some 150,000 distinct CDR3 sequences, about a sixth recorded once. The sequenced sample was naive CD4+ T cells from blood. The receptors were sampled from a human donor in good health.

V usage is TRBV3-1 and J usage is TRBJ1-1; D remains ambiguous. Germline CDR1 is LGHDT and CDR2 is YNNKEL (reference sequence). The CDR3 covers 14 residues. Between the trimmed V and J ends, which lost 2 bases and 1 base, there was a span of 8 bases. The DNA for the CDR3 is TGTGCCAGCAGCCAATCCGTCGGGAACACTGAAGCTTTCTTT. It encodes CASSQSVGNTEAFF.

The chain recombines TRBV5-1 with TRBJ2-7, with 8 bases aligning to TRBD2. Germline V lookup: CDR1 SGHRS, CDR2 YFSETQ. The CDR3 runs to 16 residues. V lost 0 bases and J lost 2; bases outside the gene matches: 7. As DNA, the CDR3 is TGCGCCAGCAGCTTGGGGTCTAGCGGGTGCACCTACGAGCAGTACTTC. Protein sequence: CASSLGSSGCTYEQYF.

This clonotype was observed a handful of times. This rearrangement joins TRBV27 to TRBJ2-3; 10 nucleotides align to TRBD2. The J segment lost 4 bases and the V segment lost 0 bases, leaving 7 bases of the junction unmatched. The CDR3 spans 17 residues. Per germline, CDR1 MNHEY and CDR2 SMNVEV (reference sequence). The CDR3 protein is CASSLSPASGSADTQYF. DNA for the CDR3: TGTGCCAGCAGTTTATCCCCGGCTAGCGGGAGCGCAGATACGCAGTATTTT.

This clonotype was observed many times. This chain connects TRBV20-1 to TRBJ2-1; 9 bases agree with TRBD2. Per germline, CDR1 DFQATT and CDR2 SNEGSKA (reference sequence). CDR3 length: 14 residues. V shed 5 bases, J shed 6 bases, and the junction held 8 bases outside the gene matches. Written as DNA, the CDR3 is TGCAGTGCTCACCCGAGACTAGCGGCCAATGAGCAGTTCTTC. Protein sequence: CSAHPRLAANEQFF.

V and J are TRBV10-2 and TRBJ1-1, with 9 nucleotides matching TRBD1. The CDR3 length is 14 residues. Unmatched junction bases numbered 4, after V lost 2 bases and J lost 6 bases. Germline-derived CDR1 and CDR2 are WSHSY and SAAADI. The CDR3 protein is CASSEVQGAPEAFF. CDR3 DNA sequence: TGCGCCAGCAGTGAGGTACAGGGGGCCCCTGAAGCTTTCTTT.

V gene TRBV28 combines with J gene TRBJ2-3, with 7 bases aligning to TRBD2. The ends lost 5 bases at V and 5 bases at J; junction bases unmatched: 16. CDR1 and CDR2 from the germline V gene are MDHEN and SYDVKM. CDR3 length: 17 amino acids. CDR3: CASSPFSGLVWEDTQYF. The CDR3 bases are TGTGCCAGCAGTCCGTTTAGTGGACTAGTTTGGGAAGATACGCAGTATTTT.

This clonotype was seen a handful of times. The chain links TRBV6-6 to TRBJ2-1; D is unresolved. The CDR3 length is 11 residues. Germline V gene sequence: CDR1 MNHNY, CDR2 SVGAGI (reference sequence). V lost 6 bases and J 8 bases, leaving 8 bases between the germline ends. The CDR3 DNA reads TGTGCCAGCAGGTCCGGGTATGAGCAGTTCTTC. As protein: CASRSGYEQFF.

The chain recombines TRBV5-1 with TRBJ2-7; D gene ambiguous. V was shortened by 2 bases and J by 2 bases, with 11 bases between the two germline ends. The CDR3 extends over 14 amino acids. The germline V gene encodes CDR1 SGHRS and CDR2 YFSETQ. The CDR3 region is CASSFDGPAYEQYF. Written as DNA, the CDR3 is TGCGCCAGCAGCTTCGACGGACCTGCCTACGAGCAGTACTTC.

This chain connects TRBV30 to TRBJ2-2, with a tentative D call TRBD2 (6 bases). Between the trimmed V and J ends, which lost 0 bases and 2 bases, there was a span of 10 bases. Germline CDR1 GTSNPN, CDR2 SVGIG (reference sequence). The CDR3 covers 15 residues. The CDR3 DNA is TGTGCCTGGAGTGTTGGGGGGAAAAACACCGGGGAGCTGTTTTTT. It translates to CAWSVGGKNTGELFF. Drawing the rest from reference TRBV30 and TRBJ2-2, the complete variable domain is SQTIHQWPATLVQPVGSPLSLECTVEGTSNPNLYWYRQAAGRGLQLLFYSVGIGQISSEVPQNLSASRPQDRQFILSSKKLLLSDSGFYLCAWSVGGKNTGELFFGEGSRLTVL.

CDR3 region: CASSFFSLKDRPYEQYF. DNA for the CDR3: TGCGCCAGCAGCTTTTTTTCCCTAAAGGACAGGCCCTACGAGCAGTACTTC. V and J are TRBV5-1 and TRBJ2-7; 7 bases line up with TRBD1. The junction had 13 bases not matched to a gene; V was cut back by 2 bases and J by 2 bases. The CDR3 has 17 amino acids. From germline, CDR1 is SGHRS and CDR2 YFSETQ.